This T cell receptor beta chain was identified in a study of blood T cells in healthy people across ages. Overall study: When template switching was applied, about one barcoded beta molecule was captured per two T cells.

V lost 8 bases and J 1 base, leaving 18 bases between the germline ends. Per the germline V gene, CDR1 is ENHRY and CDR2 is SYGVKD. This CDR3 comprises 15 residues. In this sample, this clonotype turned up a few times. Its matching antigen is unknown. Study findings and constraints: Correlation between TCR beta diversity and naive T cell percentage was strong.

The second PCR ran about 7 to 12 cycles with a sample-barcoded 5' primer and J-beta primers. TCRdb redid the calling of the 5' RACE reads with MiXCR, one entry per CDR3 protein. The table includes 1.8 million or so distinct CDR3 sequences, about two fifths detected once. This receptor was taken from a human donor in good health. The chain couples TRBV10-3 to TRBJ2-7; D possibly uses TRBD1 or TRBD2 (5 bases each). The material sequenced was blood. The CDR3 loop reads CAIRVGTKASYEQYF. CDR3 nucleotide sequence: TGTGCCATCCGGGTAGGGACCAAAGCTTCCTACGAGCAGTACTTC.